This T cell receptor (beta chain) was captured by sequencing in a study of blood T cells in healthy people across ages. Germline CDR1 reads GTSNPN; CDR2 reads SVGIG (reference sequence). The length of the CDR3 is 13 residues. V was pared by 3 bases and J by 5 bases, with 13 bases between. This clonotype appeared many times. The use of a sample-barcoded 5' primer and a J-beta primer mix characterized a second PCR of roughly 6 to 11 cycles. TCRdb re-called the 5' RACE reads through MiXCR, storing one row per CDR3 protein. The data hold approximately 700,000 distinct CDR3 sequences, with about 30% observed a single time.

The chain employs TRBV30 and TRBJ2-5; D remains unclear. This receptor was identified in a woman of 80 years or more in good health. Sequencing was carried out using blood. The chain's CDR3 is CAWSRSLGETQYF. CDR3 nucleotides: TGTGCCTGGAGCAGGTCCCTAGGGGAGACCCAGTACTTC. Based on the CDR3 plus reference TRBV30 and TRBJ2-5, the full variable domain is SQTIHQWPATLVQPVGSPLSLECTVEGTSNPNLYWYRQAAGRGLQLLFYSVGIGQISSEVPQNLSASRPQDRQFILSSKKLLLSDSGFYLCAWSRSLGETQYFGPGTRLLVL.